This T cell receptor beta chain emerged from a study of shared T cell receptors in the human thymus. The CDR3 extends over 15 amino acids. Germline assignment: CDR1 SGHTA and CDR2 FQGNSA. Trimming cost V 5 bases and J 5 bases, with 18 bases left between them. The repertoire was sequenced with immunoSEQ multiplex PCR; TCRdb's copy has only in-frame clones and lacks some. The table shows approximately 760,000 clones, with approximately 85% occurring only once. This sample also belongs to another study, concerning human thymus T cells. This second study says: Donors were healthy Finnish infants having corrective surgery for congenital heart defects. Resections from corrective heart surgery provided thymus tissue. Usage of V and J genes appeared biased in thymic and blood repertoires. Thymic TCR repertoires of unrelated people reportedly overlapped highly.

Material for sequencing was thymocytes. This TCR derives from a girl under three years old with a congenital heart defect. This chain connects TRBV7-2 to TRBJ1-1, with D perhaps matching TRBD1 (6 bases). The CDR3 protein is CASSPYGGRGTEAFF. The CDR3 DNA is TGTGCCAGCAGCCCCTATGGGGGGCGGGGGACTGAAGCTTTCTTT.